This TCR beta chain was sequenced during a study of human T cells and chemical hapten exposure (dated by TCRdb to the early 2020s). Regarding the study in general: Libraries were pooled for sequencing, and per-sample TCR yields varied mainly because of small differences in library volumes within the pool. This study followed changes in the peripheral blood TCR repertoire in vivo during primary and secondary sensitization of alopecia patients to the hapten diphenylcyclopropenone (DPC). Each blood RNA sample was used to sequence both TCR alpha and TCR beta chains.

The paper's findings and limits, for the study overall: After repeated subsampling, changes were observed in the strength of the expansion versus patch-test correlation and in the threshold at which the correlation became significant. DPC sensitization did not change how many TCRs were above 1 in 1000 frequency, and no evidence was found of alterations in global repertoire structure.

Library construction relied on RACE. The reads were generated on a NextSeq 500. During library preparation, unique molecular identifiers were attached to individual cDNA molecules so that TCRs could be counted in a quantitative, reproducible way. The study's own analysis went as follows. A median of roughly 99,000 TCRs per sample was observed, with a range of about 23,224 to 700,000. V, J and CDR3 annotation of the TCR reads was performed with the Decombinator software suite. For PS versus PT1 abundance plots, all samples were subsampled to the same number of TCRs (28,000). Expanded TCRs were defined as absent before sensitization and observed at least eight times at the 2-week time point. TCRdb ran its own pipeline on the public reads, namely fastp trimming at Q25 and MiXCR clone calling, and kept in-frame beta chains. Entries are consolidated by CDR3 protein sequence, retaining the most common genes and DNA. Here the V and J calls rest on TCRdb's processing, not on the authors' analysis. For this sample there are tens of thousands of distinct CDR3 sequences; roughly 5.4% appear just once. The ten largest clones capture 9.5% to 15% of the sample.

Of note for this clonotype: The antigen it recognizes is unknown. Per-base quality was not reported, and no clone a single base away is much larger than it.

From the cysteine through the phenylalanine, the CDR3 covers 15 amino acids. Just CDR3 DNA is preserved here, 45 bases in frame from base 1. Relative to germline, V is 4 bases shorter and J is 6 bases shorter, with 17 bases between their ends. CDR1 and CDR2, per the germline V gene, are MNHEY and SVGAGI. What the time point label conveys for this sample: healthy volunteer bleed at 6 weeks. Total RNA was isolated from unfractionated whole blood collected in Tempus Blood RNA tubes. A handful of healthy volunteers acted as controls for TCR sequencing and had blood drawn at day 0, 2 weeks and 6 weeks. The receptor comes from a human donor in good health. Some clones in this sample may be carry-over from other donors' samples. The chain is encoded by TRBV6-5 joined to TRBJ2-3; the D gene assignment is perhaps TRBD1 or TRBD2, with each matching 5 bases. The sample was whole blood. CDR3 loop: CASSSRGRAEDTQYF. The DNA sequence is TGTGCCAGCAGTTCACGGGGACGGGCCGAGGATACGCAGTATTTT.